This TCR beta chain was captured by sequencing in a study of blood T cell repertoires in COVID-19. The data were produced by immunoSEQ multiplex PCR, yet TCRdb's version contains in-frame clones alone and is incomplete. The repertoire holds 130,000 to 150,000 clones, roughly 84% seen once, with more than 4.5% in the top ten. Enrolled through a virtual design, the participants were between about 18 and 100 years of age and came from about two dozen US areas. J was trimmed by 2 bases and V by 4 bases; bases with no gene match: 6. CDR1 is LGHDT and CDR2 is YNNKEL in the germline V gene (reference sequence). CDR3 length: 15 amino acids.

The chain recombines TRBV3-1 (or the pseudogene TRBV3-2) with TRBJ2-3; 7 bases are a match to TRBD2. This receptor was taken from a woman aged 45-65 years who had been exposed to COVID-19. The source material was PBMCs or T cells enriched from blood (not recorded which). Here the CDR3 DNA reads TGTGCCAGCAGCCCCCTGGGGGGGGACACAGATACGCAGTATTTT. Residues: CASSPLGGDTDTQYF.